The T cell receptor beta chain described here comes from a study of OX40 agonist ivuxolimab in advanced cancers. Study-level information: Enrolled patients in dose escalation had cancers that were hepatocellular carcinoma, melanoma, renal cell or head and neck cancer. Whole-study results and caveats: Researchers report that CD8+ T cells had, on average, more expanded clones than CD4+.

Worth noting for this clone: Its antigen is currently unknown.

Profiled with immunoSEQ multiplex PCR; TCRdb holds only in-frame clones, not every one. This table has about 82,000 clones, approximately 85% appearing once. Per the germline V gene, CDR1 is SGHDT and CDR2 is YYEEEE. The V end lost 6 bases, the J end lost 0 bases, and 11 bases lay between the germline ends. CDR3 size: 14 residues. The sequences come from CD4+ or CD8+ T cells sorted from blood, collected in a trial of the OX40 agonist ivuxolimab. This clonotype was obtained from an adult with an advanced solid tumor such as melanoma, head and neck, liver or kidney cancer. This rearrangement joins TRBV5-6 to TRBJ2-3; D might be TRBD1 or TRBD2, each matching 6 bases. In DNA form, the CDR3 reads TGTGCCAGCAAAACAGGGACTAGCACAGATACGCAGTATTTT. Translated, it gives CASKTGTSTDTQYF.